Described below is a single T cell receptor (beta chain) sequence and its context. V dropped 5 bases and J dropped 2; count of bases not matched to a gene: 4. The CDR3 sequence is 15 residues long. Germline V gene lookup returns CDR1 MGHRA and CDR2 YSYEKL. This entry is derived from a study of T cell changes during pregnancy in multiple sclerosis. Generated by immunoSEQ multiplex PCR, the TCRdb table keeps only in-frame clones and is missing some. The sample lists approximately 110,000 clones; roughly nine tenths were seen once. This material consisted of peripheral blood, taken after pregnancy. V usage is TRBV4-1 and J usage is TRBJ2-2, with 8 bases lining up with TRBD2. This sequence originates from a female donor with multiple sclerosis, enrolled in a pregnancy study. CDR3 sequence: CASSRTSGNTGELFF. CDR3 DNA sequence: TGCGCCAGCAGCAGAACTAGCGGTAACACCGGGGAGCTGTTTTTT.